A selection of T cell receptor beta chains follows, all from one sample in a study of prognosis after radiotherapy for stage I lung cancer. Each CDR3 protein gets one entry after TCRdb re-called the multiplex PCR reads with MiXCR. Of about 15,000 distinct CDR3 sequences in the sample, roughly a third were seen once. Source: PBMCs, taken before or after stereotactic body radiation therapy (not recorded which). The receptors stem from a donor of 50 years or more with non-small cell lung cancer. Both conserved end residues are trimmed from each CDR3.

>TRBJ2-1|TRBV6-1
ASARPGLAGVEQF
>TRBJ2-6|TRBV28
ASSPLSAARANVLT
>TRBJ1-2|TRBV28
ASSSPGGYSGYT
>TRBJ2-7|TRBV4-1
ASSPRDRAYEQY
>TRBJ2-4|TRBV20-1
SAEKSVGGLAKNIQY
>TRBJ1-2|TRBV20-1
SARNLGGTFHGYT
>TRBJ2-3|TRBV7-3
ASSLTLRDTQY
>TRBJ2-5|TRBV19
ASSIGSSRETQY
>TRBJ2-7|TRBV2
AVTGTDYEQY
>TRBJ1-2|TRBV6-4
ASSSGTGVDGYT
>TRBJ2-1|TRBV3-1
ASSQDVGRLGVKSDNEQF
>TRBJ2-3|TRBV20-1
SASLLFGTSTDTQY
>TRBJ2-3|TRBV10-3
AISESIAGGYTDTQY
>TRBJ1-3|TRBV6-5
ASSYASGNTIY
>TRBJ2-1|TRBV6-2/TRBV6-3
ASMLSGDNEQF
>TRBJ1-2|TRBV30
AWSRAANYGYT
>TRBJ2-1|TRBV6-2/TRBV6-3
ASRLGLAGGKSERF
>TRBJ2-1|TRBV24-1
AISDLADPSSYNEQF
>TRBJ2-4|TRBV20-1
SALGQGGIQY
>TRBJ2-7|TRBV28
ASSFLSGGDY
>TRBJ2-7|TRBV20-1
SAAKVGTSIARRSEQY
>TRBJ2-1|TRBV9
ASSPPPKGSSYNEQF
>TRBJ2-3|TRBV29-1
SVETGRGTDTQY
>TRBJ2-5|TRBV5-5
ASSPRPGEETQY
>TRBJ1-3|TRBV28
ASSYRGRAGNTIY
>TRBJ1-2|TRBV4-1
ASSQDGDRDYGYT
>TRBJ1-2|TRBV20-1
SAACSGTVGYGYT
>TRBJ2-1|TRBV6-4
ASSASEDNEQF
>TRBJ2-2|TRBV5-1
ASSLEEFTGELF
>TRBJ1-1|TRBV6-1
ASSEVPGGQAFTEAF
>TRBJ2-3|TRBV19
ASSSTGVSTDTQY
>TRBJ1-2|TRBV2
ASSVLGNNYGYT
>TRBJ1-5|TRBV15
ATRGIGQTNNQPQH
>TRBJ1-3|TRBV28
ASRTVSRSTIY
>TRBJ1-3|TRBV28
ASSRGARKGSGNTIY
>TRBJ2-3|TRBV15
ATSREKLAGNTDTQY
>TRBJ2-7|TRBV7-2
ASSLVAGRQGGEQY
>TRBJ2-6|TRBV28
ASSSLTASGVLSGANVLT
>TRBJ2-3|TRBV3-1
ASSPRTPPDTQY
>TRBJ2-1|TRBV12-3/TRBV12-4
ASPTTCEQF
>TRBJ2-2|TRBV6-1
ASSEVQGHGAGELF
>TRBJ2-7|TRBV20-1
SAKTRATYEQY
>TRBJ2-2|TRBV28
ASSLGGKGTGITGELF
>TRBJ1-4|TRBV14
ASSRAGQGAEKLF
>TRBJ2-2|TRBV27
DSSLREPNTGEMF
>TRBJ1-5|TRBV6-2/TRBV6-3
ASSVSRGSGNQPQH